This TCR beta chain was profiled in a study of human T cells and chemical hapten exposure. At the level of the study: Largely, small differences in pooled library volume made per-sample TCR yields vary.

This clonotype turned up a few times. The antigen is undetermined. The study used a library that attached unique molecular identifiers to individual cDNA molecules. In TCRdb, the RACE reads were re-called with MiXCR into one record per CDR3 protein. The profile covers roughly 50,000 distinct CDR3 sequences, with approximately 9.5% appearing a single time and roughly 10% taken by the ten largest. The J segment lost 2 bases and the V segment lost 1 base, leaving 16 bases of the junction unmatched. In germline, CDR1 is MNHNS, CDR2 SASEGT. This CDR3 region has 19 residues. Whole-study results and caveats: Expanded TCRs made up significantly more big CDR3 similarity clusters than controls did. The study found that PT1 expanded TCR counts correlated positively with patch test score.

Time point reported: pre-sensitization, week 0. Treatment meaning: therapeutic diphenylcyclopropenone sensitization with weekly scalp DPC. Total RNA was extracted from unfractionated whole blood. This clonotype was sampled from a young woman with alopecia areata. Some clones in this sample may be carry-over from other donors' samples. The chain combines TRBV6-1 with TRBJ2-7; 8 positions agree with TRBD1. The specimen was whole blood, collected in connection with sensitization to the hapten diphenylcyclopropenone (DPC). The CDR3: CASSEGWGTGYALTYEQYF. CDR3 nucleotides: TGTGCCAGCAGTGAAGGTTGGGGGACAGGCTATGCTTTAACCTACGAGCAGTACTTC.